A selection of T cell receptor beta chains follows, all from one sample in a study of CXCR3-negative and CXCR3-positive naive CD8 T cells. TCRdb re-called the 5' RACE reads; one entry per CDR3 protein, DNA not given. The sample holds 130,000 to 150,000 distinct CDR3 sequences. The sequenced sample consisted of naive CXCR3+ CD8+ T cells from blood. Every receptor here comes from a human donor in good health. Some clones in this sample may be carry-over from other donors' samples. Both conserved end residues are part of each CDR3. Each record gives: V gene, J gene, CDR3 protein.

TRBV12-5	TRBJ2-2	CASGLELAGGPTGELFF
TRBV14	TRBJ2-1	CASSQEGPYNEQFF
TRBV7-3	TRBJ2-1	CASSPWASYNEQFF
TRBV7-2	TRBJ2-5	CASSFSVAGTSQTQYF
TRBV7-9	TRBJ2-1	CASCWTDCYNEQFF
TRBV29-1	TRBJ1-1	CSVANGGAEAFF
TRBV29-1	TRBJ1-2	CSVEGTNYGYAF
TRBV20-1	TRBJ2-3	CTSGLPTDTQYF
TRBV29-1	TRBJ2-7	CSCRDVDSYEQYF
TRBV13	TRBJ2-7	CASSLGGRDAYEQYF
TRBV5-1	TRBJ1-1	CASRLRPNEAFF
TRBV29-1	TRBJ2-1	CSVEGDRDEQFF
TRBV5-1	TRBJ1-5	CASSQNRDREDLAQHF
TRBV5-4	TRBJ2-3	CASYERGDDTDTQYF
TRBV15	TRBJ1-1	CATSGRQGHTEALF
TRBV2	TRBJ1-3	CASSYLEGGSGNTIYF
TRBV6-5	TRBJ2-1	CASSYGSSVFF
TRBV29-1	TRBJ1-1	CSGLSGGGTEAFF
TRBV12-5	TRBJ2-3	CASGMGQGRTSTDTQYF
TRBV29-1	TRBJ1-2	CSVEDLNEGYTF
TRBV7-9	TRBJ2-7	CASRIAGDYEQYF
TRBV28	TRBJ2-3	CASSLDRGPDTQYF
TRBV2	TRBJ2-2	CASSEGAGFTGELFF
TRBV4-3	TRBJ2-1	CASSVSARGLALDEQFF
TRBV29-1	TRBJ2-5	CSVDRGEETQYF
TRBV23-1	TRBJ2-2	CASSPPGRRLVGELFF
TRBV27	TRBJ2-1	CASSGLAGGRGIYEQFF
TRBV30	TRBJ2-7	CAWSSGTSYEQYF
TRBV13	TRBJ2-1	CASSVQGELDNEQFF
TRBV29-1	TRBJ2-7	CSVEGLDSYEQYF
TRBV4-3	TRBJ2-7	CASSQALGQGAYEQYF
TRBV5-6	TRBJ2-5	CASSWASGGLQETQYF
TRBV7-9	TRBJ2-7	CASSLGQTSTYEQYF
TRBV7-2	TRBJ2-3	CASSAPASTDTQYF
TRBV9	TRBJ1-2	CASSVGGSHGYTF
TRBV6-6	TRBJ2-3	CASSLAGVRTDTQYF
TRBV7-9	TRBJ2-1	CASSHLAGGPLEQFF
TRBV7-7	TRBJ2-1	CASSPSSYNEQFF
TRBV15	TRBJ2-3	CATSTYGGTDTQYF
TRBV14	TRBJ1-1	CASSQVGGTEAFF
TRBV28	TRBJ2-3	CASSFRDTITDTQYF
TRBV28	TRBJ2-5	CASSPPGGQEGGEETQYF
TRBV15	TRBJ2-3	CATSRGVGDTDTQYF
TRBV6-2/TRBV6-3	TRBJ2-7	CASSYSGQGPYEQYF
TRBV5-1	TRBJ2-1	CASSLYGDNEQFF
TRBV7-9	TRBJ2-1	CASSMGLLLQFF
TRBV7-9	TRBJ2-1	CASSSRGSDDNEQFF
TRBV7-9	TRBJ2-7	CASSLYAPGTASYEQYF
TRBV29-1	TRBJ1-1	CSGQGAGTEAFF
TRBV7-6	TRBJ2-1	CASSTTIEGTYNEKFF
TRBV7-2	TRBJ2-7	CASSSPGLIHEQYF
TRBV20-1	TRBJ2-7	CSDPGIRGLSEYEQYF